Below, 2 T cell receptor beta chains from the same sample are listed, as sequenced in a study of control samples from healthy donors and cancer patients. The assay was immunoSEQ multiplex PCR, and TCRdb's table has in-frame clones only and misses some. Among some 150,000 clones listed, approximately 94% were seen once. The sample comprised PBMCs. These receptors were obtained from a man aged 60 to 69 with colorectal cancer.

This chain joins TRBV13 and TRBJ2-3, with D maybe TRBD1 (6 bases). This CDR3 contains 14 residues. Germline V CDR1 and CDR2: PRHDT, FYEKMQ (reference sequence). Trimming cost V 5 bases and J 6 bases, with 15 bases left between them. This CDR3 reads CASSGQGPKDTQYF. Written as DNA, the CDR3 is TGTGCCAGCAGCGGCCAGGGGCCGAAGGATACGCAGTATTTT.

CDR3 protein: CASSPWDRQETQYF. CDR3 coding DNA: TGTGCCAGTAGTCCTTGGGACAGGCAAGAGACCCAGTACTTC. The chain joins TRBV19 to TRBJ2-5; 8 nucleotides align to TRBD1. V gave up 5 bases and J gave up 2 bases; unmatched junction bases: 4. There are 14 residues in the CDR3. CDR1 and CDR2 from the germline V gene are LNHDA and SQIVND (reference sequence).